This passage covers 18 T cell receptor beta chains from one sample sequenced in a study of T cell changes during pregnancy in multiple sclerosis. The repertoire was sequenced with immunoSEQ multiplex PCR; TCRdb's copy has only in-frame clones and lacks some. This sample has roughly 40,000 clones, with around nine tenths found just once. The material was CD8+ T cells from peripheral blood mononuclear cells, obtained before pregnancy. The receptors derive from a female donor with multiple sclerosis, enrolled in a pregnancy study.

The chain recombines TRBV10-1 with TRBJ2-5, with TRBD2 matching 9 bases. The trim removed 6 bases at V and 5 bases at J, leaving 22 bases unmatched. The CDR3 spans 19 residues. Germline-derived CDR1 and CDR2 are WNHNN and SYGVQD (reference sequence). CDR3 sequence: CASSEESGVSGRHRETQYF. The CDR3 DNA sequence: TGCGCCAGCAGCGAAGAGAGTGGGGTAAGCGGGAGGCATAGGGAGACCCAGTACTTC.

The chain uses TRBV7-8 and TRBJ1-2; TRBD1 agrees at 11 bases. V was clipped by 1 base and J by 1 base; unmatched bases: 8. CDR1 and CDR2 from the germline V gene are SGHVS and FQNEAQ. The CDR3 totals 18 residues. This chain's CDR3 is CASSLGERTGGNNYGYTF. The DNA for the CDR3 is TGTGCCAGCAGCTTAGGAGAGAGGACAGGGGGCAATAACTATGGCTACACCTTC.

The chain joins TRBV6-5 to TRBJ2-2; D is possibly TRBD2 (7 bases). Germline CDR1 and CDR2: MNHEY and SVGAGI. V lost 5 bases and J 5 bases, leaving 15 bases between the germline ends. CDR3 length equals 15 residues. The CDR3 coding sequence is TGTGCCAGCAGTGGCCAAGGGGGAGGGACCGGGGAGCTGTTTTTT. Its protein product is CASSGQGGGTGELFF.

The CDR3 is CASSPFRGQGESSYEQYF. The CDR3 DNA reads as TGTGCCAGCAGCCCGTTCCGCGGACAGGGCGAGAGCTCCTACGAGCAGTACTTC. V usage is TRBV5-5 and J usage is TRBJ2-7, with 8 positions matching TRBD1. The CDR3 consists of 18 residues. Losses at the gene ends were 4 bases for V and 0 bases for J; bases not matched to a gene: 15. Germline CDR1 reads SGHKS; CDR2 reads YYEKEE (reference sequence).

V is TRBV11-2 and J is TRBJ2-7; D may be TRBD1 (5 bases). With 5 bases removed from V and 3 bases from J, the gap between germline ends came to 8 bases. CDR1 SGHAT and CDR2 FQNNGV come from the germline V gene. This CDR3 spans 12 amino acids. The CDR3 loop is CASSPTDYEQYF. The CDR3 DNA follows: TGTGCCAGCAGCCCGACAGACTACGAGCAGTACTTC.

The CDR3 reads CASRTGGYEQYF. CDR3 in DNA: TGTGCCAGCAGGACAGGAGGATACGAGCAGTACTTC. V usage is TRBV28 and J usage is TRBJ2-7; possible D gene TRBD1, 6 bases. Germline loops: CDR1 MDHEN, CDR2 SYDVKM. V gave up 6 bases and J gave up 4 bases, with 10 bases separating them. This CDR3 has 12 residues.

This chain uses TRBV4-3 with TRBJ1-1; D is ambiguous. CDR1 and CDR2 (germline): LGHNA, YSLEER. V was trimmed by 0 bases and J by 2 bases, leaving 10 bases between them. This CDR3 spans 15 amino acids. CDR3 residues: CASSQDVLSNTEAFF. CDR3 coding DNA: TGCGCCAGCAGCCAAGATGTTCTGTCTAACACTGAAGCTTTCTTT.

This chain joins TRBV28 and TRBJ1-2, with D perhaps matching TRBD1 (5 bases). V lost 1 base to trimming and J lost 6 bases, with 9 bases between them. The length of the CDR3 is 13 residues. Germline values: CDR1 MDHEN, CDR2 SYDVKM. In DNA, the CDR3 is TGTGCCAGCAGTTTATCAGGGAGGAATGGCTACACCTTC. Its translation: CASSLSGRNGYTF.

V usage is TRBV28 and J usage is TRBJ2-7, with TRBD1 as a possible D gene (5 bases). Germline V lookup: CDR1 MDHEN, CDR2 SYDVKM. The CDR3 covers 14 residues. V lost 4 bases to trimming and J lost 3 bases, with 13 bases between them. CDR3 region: CASSSLDKIYEQYF. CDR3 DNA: TGTGCCAGCAGTTCACTGGACAAGATCTACGAGCAGTACTTC.

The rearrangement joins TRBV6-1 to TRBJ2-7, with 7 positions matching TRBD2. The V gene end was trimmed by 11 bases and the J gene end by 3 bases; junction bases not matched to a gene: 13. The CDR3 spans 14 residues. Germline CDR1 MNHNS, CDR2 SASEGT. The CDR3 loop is CAADIAGTLYEQYF. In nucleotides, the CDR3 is TGTGCCGCTGATATAGCGGGTACTCTCTACGAGCAGTACTTC.

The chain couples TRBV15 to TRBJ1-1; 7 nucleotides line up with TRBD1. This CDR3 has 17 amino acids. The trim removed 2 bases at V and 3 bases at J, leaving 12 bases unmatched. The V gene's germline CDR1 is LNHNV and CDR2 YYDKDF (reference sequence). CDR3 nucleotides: TGTGCCACCAGCAGATGTTGCGACAGGGCCGGGGACACTGAAGCTTTCTTT. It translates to CATSRCCDRAGDTEAFF.

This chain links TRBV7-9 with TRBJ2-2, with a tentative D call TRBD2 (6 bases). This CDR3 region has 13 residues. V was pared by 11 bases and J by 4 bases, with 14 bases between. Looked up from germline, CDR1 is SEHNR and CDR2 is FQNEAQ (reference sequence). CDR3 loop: CASVPGLTGELFF. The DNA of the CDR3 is TGTGCCTCGGTCCCGGGACTCACCGGGGAGCTGTTTTTT.

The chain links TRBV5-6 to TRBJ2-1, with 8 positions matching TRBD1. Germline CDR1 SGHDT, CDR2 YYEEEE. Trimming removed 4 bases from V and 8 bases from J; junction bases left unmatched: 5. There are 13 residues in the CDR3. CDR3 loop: CASSLGQVDEQFF. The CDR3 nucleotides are TGTGCCAGCAGCCTGGGACAGGTCGATGAGCAGTTCTTC.

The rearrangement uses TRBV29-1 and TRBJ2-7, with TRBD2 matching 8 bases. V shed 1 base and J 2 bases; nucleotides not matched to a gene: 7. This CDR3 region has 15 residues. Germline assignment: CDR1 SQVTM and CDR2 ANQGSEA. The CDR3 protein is CSVEGERESTYEQYF. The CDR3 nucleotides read TGCAGCGTTGAAGGGGAGCGGGAGAGTACCTACGAGCAGTACTTC.

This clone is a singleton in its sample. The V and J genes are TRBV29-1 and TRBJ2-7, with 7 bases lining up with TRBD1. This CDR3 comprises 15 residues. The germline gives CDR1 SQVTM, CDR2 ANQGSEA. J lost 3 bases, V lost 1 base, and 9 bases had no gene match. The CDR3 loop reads CSVEGAIRGNYEQYF. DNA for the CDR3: TGCAGCGTTGAAGGTGCCATCAGGGGGAACTACGAGCAGTACTTC.

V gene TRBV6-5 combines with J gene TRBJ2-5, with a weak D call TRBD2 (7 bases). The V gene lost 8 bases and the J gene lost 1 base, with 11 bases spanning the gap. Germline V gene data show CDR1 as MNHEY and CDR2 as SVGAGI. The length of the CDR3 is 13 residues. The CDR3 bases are TGTGCCAGCTACGGGGGGCTCCAAGAGACCCAGTACTTC. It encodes CASYGGLQETQYF.

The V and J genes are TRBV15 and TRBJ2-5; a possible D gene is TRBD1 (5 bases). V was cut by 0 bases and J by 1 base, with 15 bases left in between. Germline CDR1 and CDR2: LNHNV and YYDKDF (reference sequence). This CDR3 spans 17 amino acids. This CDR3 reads CATSREAEDTVQETQYF. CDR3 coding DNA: TGTGCCACCAGCAGAGAGGCTGAGGACACCGTCCAAGAGACCCAGTACTTC. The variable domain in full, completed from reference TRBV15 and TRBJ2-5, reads DAMVIQNPRYQVTQFGKPVTLSCSQTLNHNVMYWYQQKSSQAPKLLFHYYDKDFNNEADTPDNFQSRRPNTSFCFLDIRSPGLGDTAMYLCATSREAEDTVQETQYFGPGTRLLVL.

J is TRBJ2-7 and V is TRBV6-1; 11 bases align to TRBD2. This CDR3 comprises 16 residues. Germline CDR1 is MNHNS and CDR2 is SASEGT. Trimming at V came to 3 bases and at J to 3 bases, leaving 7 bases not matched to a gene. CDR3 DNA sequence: TGTGCCAGCAGTGACCCGATCACTAGCGGGAGCTACGAGCAGTACTTC. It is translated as CASSDPITSGSYEQYF.